What follows describes a single T cell receptor beta chain. Its antigen is as yet unknown. The data derive from a study of OX40 agonist ivuxolimab in advanced cancers. Background on the study: Three patients showed partial responses: one hepatocellular carcinoma and two cutaneous melanoma cases. Study outcomes and limitations: Mean expanded clone counts were higher in CD8+ than CD4+ T cells. Some patients without response likewise showed low normalized clonal expansion.

No patient had autoimmune disease or received systemic immunosuppression. V was clipped by 5 bases and J by 1 base; unmatched bases: 2. Germline-derived CDR1 and CDR2 are LNHDA and SQIVND (reference sequence). This CDR3 is 15 amino acids long. The data were produced by immunoSEQ multiplex PCR, yet TCRdb's version contains in-frame clones alone and is incomplete. Of some 74,000 clones in the sample, around 90% are singletons; the top ten hold approximately 6.5%. The chain uses TRBV19 and TRBJ2-3; 11 bases are shared with TRBD2. The receptor's source is an adult with an advanced solid tumor such as melanoma, head and neck, liver or kidney cancer. This specimen was CD4+ or CD8+ T cells sorted from blood, taken in a trial of the OX40 agonist ivuxolimab. CDR3 DNA sequence: TGTGCCAGTAGTCAGACTAGCGGGGGCACAGATACGCAGTATTTT. It translates to CASSQTSGGTDTQYF.